The source of this T cell receptor (beta chain) is a study of regulatory T cells in long-lasting Graves disease. Findings and caveats of the study: Sharing of public clonotypes was greater in persistent patients (around 3,000) than in new patients (more than 900).

The CDR3 loop spans 13 amino acids. Trimming removed 2 bases from V and 3 bases from J, with 10 bases in between. Germline V CDR1 and CDR2: GTSNPN, SVGIG (reference sequence). iRepertoire HTBI primers and Arm-PCR of CDR3 regions built TCR beta libraries. Per the study methods: Among the samples, some 68 TRBV and some 13 TRBJ segments were identified. TCRdb re-derived calls from the multiplex PCR reads in MiXCR, one entry per CDR3 protein. TCRdb's processing, not the authors', yielded these V and J calls. The sample lists some 500,000 distinct CDR3 sequences, 13% occurring once. Time point meaning: newly diagnosed GD, antithyroid drugs for less than 3 months. TCR sequences were obtained from RNA taken from PBMCs. The diagnosis of Graves' disease used American Thyroid Association guidelines. Patients were from an endocrinology department in Xi'an, China. As for this clonotype: As yet, its antigen is unknown.

These data were likewise used in another study, on T cells in Graves' hyperthyroidism and ophthalmopathy.

This clonotype was obtained from a man younger than 40 with Graves disease. V and J are TRBV30 and TRBJ1-2; D remains ambiguous. The sample consisted of peripheral blood mononuclear cells (PBMCs), taken at new diagnosis, from a patient treated with antithyroid drugs. The CDR3 is CAWSIGSDYGYTF. The CDR3 bases are TGTGCCTGGAGTATCGGCAGCGACTATGGCTACACCTTC.